This T cell receptor beta chain was found in a study of early T cells in non-severe SARS-CoV-2 infection. Overall study context: Whole-blood bulk RNA, unsorted, was sequenced, and chains were unpaired.

Study-wide points: In VDJdb matching, anti-spike CD8 responses were favored while private and CD4 specificities went missing.

This CDR3 region has 15 residues. Germline CDR1 is SGHAT and CDR2 is FQNNGV. V was trimmed by 0 bases and J by 2 bases, leaving 11 bases between them. Regarding this clonotype: Its cognate antigen is unknown.

Unique molecular identifiers tagged individual cDNA molecules. TCRdb recomputed calls from the 5' RACE reads with MiXCR, one row per CDR3 protein. The sample holds roughly 64,000 distinct CDR3 sequences, roughly 10% seen once. The sequencing used whole blood, collected at baseline. The receptor was derived from an adult who was a healthcare worker with PCR-confirmed SARS-CoV-2 infection or an uninfected control (not recorded which). The chain uses TRBV11-2 and TRBJ2-7; D ambiguous. DNA for the CDR3: TGTGCCAGCAGCTTAGAGGGCGGCACAGCCTACGAGCAGTACTTC. Its translation: CASSLEGGTAYEQYF.